This T cell receptor beta chain appears in the sequencing data of a study of blood T cell repertoires in COVID-19. At the level of the study: T cells, B-cell-depleted T cells, or PBMCs provided the cDNA or gDNA that served as material.

The CDR3 consists of 15 residues. V lost 4 bases, J lost 3 bases, and 5 bases stayed unmatched. Germline values: CDR1 SGHDT, CDR2 YYEEEE. Original analysis: Amplification of reference gene primers was used by the study to estimate nucleated cell counts. Sequencing used immunoSEQ multiplex PCR; TCRdb keeps in-frame clones, though not all of them. D and trimming were read from the DNA, whereas the V and J calls and clone size are those reported in that table. The table has under 100,000 clones, about 85% seen once. This clone was seen a few times. This TCR derives from a woman aged 70 to 79 with active or convalescent COVID-19. The source material was peripheral blood. The chain is built from TRBV5-6 and TRBJ2-7, with 12 bases that match TRBD1. In DNA, the CDR3 is TGTGCCAGCAGCGGGACAGGGGGCTCTGGCTACGAGCAGTACTTC. Amino acid sequence: CASSGTGGSGYEQYF.